The rows below give T cell receptor beta chains drawn from one sample of a study of spatial heterogeneity in lung cancer. TCRdb used MiXCR to reprocess the 5' RACE reads, holding one entry per CDR3 protein. The sample yields tens of thousands of distinct CDR3 sequences, roughly 7.5% seen once. The starting material was PBMCs, obtained at surgery. Receptor source: a female donor with early-stage non-small cell lung cancer. Each CDR3 is given with its conserved first and last residue. D genes are given only for firm matches. Some rows have no size entry. The others give once, few or many, or a class for an expanded clone.

clone_size	d_call	j_call	v_call	cdr3_nt	cdr3_aa
many	-	TRBJ2-3	TRBV19	TGTGCCAGTAGTATTCTAGCACACACAGATACGCAGTATTTT	CASSILAHTDTQYF
many	-	TRBJ2-2	TRBV20-1	TGCAGTGCTAGAGCGACCAACACCGGGGAGCTGTTTTTT	CSARATNTGELFF
many	-	TRBJ1-1	TRBV6-5	TGTGCCAGCAGTTACTCAGAGAACACTGAAGCTTTCTTT	CASSYSENTEAFF
many	-	TRBJ2-1	TRBV28	TGTGCCAGCAGTACTTCTGTTGAGCAGTTCTTC	CASSTSVEQFF
many	TRBD2	TRBJ2-2	TRBV20-1	TGCAGTGCTAGATCGGGGGGGGCCGGGGAGCTGTTTTTT	CSARSGGAGELFF
many	-	TRBJ2-7	TRBV4-1	TGCGCCAGCAGCCAAGACAGCCGGGCTATCGAGCAGTACTTC	CASSQDSRAIEQYF
-	TRBD1	TRBJ1-2	TRBV18	TGTGCCAGCTCACCCGCCGAGGGACAGGGGGATATGGGCTACACCTTC	CASSPAEGQGDMGYTF
-	TRBD1	TRBJ1-1	TRBV12-3/TRBV12-4	TGTGCCAGCTCAGGACAGGGCTCTTTCTTT	CASSGQGSFF
many	-	TRBJ1-5	TRBV6-1	TGTGCCAGCAGTCAAACAGGGTACGGTCAGCCCCAGCATTTT	CASSQTGYGQPQHF
few	-	TRBJ2-7	TRBV27	TGTGCCAGGGTTCGTTGGGGGCCCAACTACGAGCAGTACTTC	CARVRWGPNYEQYF
many	TRBD2	TRBJ2-7	TRBV6-6	TGTGCCAGCAGTTACAAGGGAGGGAGCTCCTACGAGCAGTACTTC	CASSYKGGSSYEQYF
many	TRBD2	TRBJ2-5	TRBV7-2	TGTGCCAGCAGCCCGGGGGGGGGAGAGACCCAGTACTTC	CASSPGGGETQYF
many	TRBD2	TRBJ2-7	TRBV27	TGTGCCAGCAGACCGAAAGGGGTCAATCTAGCGGGGGGCCTCTACGAGCAGTACTTC	CASRPKGVNLAGGLYEQYF
-	TRBD2	TRBJ2-5	TRBV7-2	TGTGCCAGCAGCTTAGGGACTAGCAGGGAGACCCAGTACTTC	CASSLGTSRETQYF
-	-	TRBJ1-1	TRBV7-9	TGTGCCAGCAGCCCCAGCCGGCCAGGGCCTGAAGCTTTCTTT	CASSPSRPGPEAFF
-	-	TRBJ2-5	TRBV30	TGTGCCTGGAGTAAGGGGAGGAAGACCCAGTACTTC	CAWSKGRKTQYF
many	-	TRBJ2-1	TRBV6-2/TRBV6-3	TGTGCCAGCAGTTACGGCGGGGCGCAGGCGAACTACAATGAGCAGTTCTTC	CASSYGGAQANYNEQFF
many	TRBD1	TRBJ1-2	TRBV28	TGTGCCAGCACCCTCTCCCGTGGGACAGGGGGCGCGTACTATGGCTACACCTTC	CASTLSRGTGGAYYGYTF
many	TRBD1	TRBJ1-5	TRBV7-8	TGTGCCAGCAGCCCCTTGACAGGGATAGGCAATCAGCCCCAGCATTTT	CASSPLTGIGNQPQHF
few	-	TRBJ2-7	TRBV6-1	TGTGCCAGCAGGGCCTCGACAGTCTCCTACGAGCAGTACTTC	CASRASTVSYEQYF
many	-	TRBJ1-5	TRBV6-1	TGTGCCAGCGGGAGGGACAACTACATCAATCAGCCCCAGCATTTT	CASGRDNYINQPQHF
few	-	TRBJ2-5	TRBV11-2	TGTGCCAGCAAAGGGTCCGGAGAAGAGACCCAGTACTTC	CASKGSGEETQYF
many	-	TRBJ1-2	TRBV3-1	TGTGCCAGCAGCCAAGTTACGGGACAAGATGGCTACACCTTC	CASSQVTGQDGYTF
-	TRBD1	TRBJ2-7	TRBV7-2	TGTGCCAGCAGCAAGGCCGGGACAGGGGTTACGGGGGAGCAGTACTTC	CASSKAGTGVTGEQYF
many	-	TRBJ2-1	TRBV9	TGTGCCAGCAGCCTTGGACTGAACAATGAGCAGTTCTTC	CASSLGLNNEQFF
few	TRBD2	TRBJ2-1	TRBV6-5	TGTGCCAGCAGGTCTCTAGCGGGGGGGGATAATGAGCAGTTCTTC	CASRSLAGGDNEQFF
many	-	TRBJ2-5	TRBV5-4	TGTGCCAGCAGAAAGGACGCGAGGGAGGAGACCCAGTACTTC	CASRKDAREETQYF
many	TRBD2	TRBJ2-3	TRBV27	TGTGCCAGCACCTCACTAGCGCGGACAGATACGCAGTATTTT	CASTSLARTDTQYF
-	TRBD1	TRBJ2-7	TRBV12-3/TRBV12-4	TGTGCCAGCAGTCGAACCTTCGGGCACAGGGGTGAGATTGGCGAGCAGTACTTC	CASSRTFGHRGEIGEQYF
few	-	TRBJ2-7	TRBV20-1	TGCAGTGCTAGAGATCTGCAGGGAGGCTACGAGCAGTACTTC	CSARDLQGGYEQYF
many	-	TRBJ2-5	TRBV4-2	TGTGCCAGCAGCCAAGACAGGGAGGTGACCCAGTACTTC	CASSQDREVTQYF
few	-	TRBJ1-6	TRBV20-1	TGCAGTGCTAGCTTGCGGACAGTGGATTCACCCCTCCACTTT	CSASLRTVDSPLHF
-	TRBD2	TRBJ2-5	TRBV7-2	TGTGCCAGCAGCTTATGGGGGGGCCAAGAGACCCAGTACTTC	CASSLWGGQETQYF
many	-	TRBJ2-7	TRBV4-1	TGCGCCAGCAGCCAAGCAATAGGGTTCAGCTCCTACGAGCAGTACTTC	CASSQAIGFSSYEQYF
many	-	TRBJ1-2	TRBV4-2	TGTGCCAGCAGCCTTGACAGGAACTATGGCTACACCTTC	CASSLDRNYGYTF
many	-	TRBJ1-1	TRBV7-3	TGTGCCAGCAGCTTTAACAGGGATACTGAAGCTTTCTTT	CASSFNRDTEAFF
few	-	TRBJ2-5	TRBV28	TGTAGTGTTCGTCCCCTCGCGGCCCGGGAGACCCAGTACTTC	CSVRPLAARETQYF
many	-	TRBJ2-7	TRBV7-2	TGTGCCAGCAGCTTAGTCAGCGCAGTTAGCAATTACGAGCAGTACTTC	CASSLVSAVSNYEQYF
few	-	TRBJ2-3	TRBV5-1	TGCGCCAGCAGCTTGGAATTTGGGGCCTCGAGGGTAGATACGCAGTATTTT	CASSLEFGASRVDTQYF
many	-	TRBJ2-3	TRBV29-1	TGCAGCGTTGGGCCGCGGCGGATCACAGATACGCAGTATTTT	CSVGPRRITDTQYF
few	-	TRBJ1-5	TRBV6-5	TGTGCCAGCAGTTCCCAGGGTCGGGGAAGGCCCCAGCATTTT	CASSSQGRGRPQHF
many	-	TRBJ2-7	TRBV7-9	TGTGCCAGCAGCTTACGTGGATCCGGCTCCTACGAGCAGTACTTC	CASSLRGSGSYEQYF
many	TRBD1	TRBJ1-1	TRBV16	TGTGCCAGCAGCCCCCCAGGGGGCAAAGCTTTCTTT	CASSPPGGKAFF
many	TRBD2	TRBJ2-3	TRBV6-2/TRBV6-3	TGTGCCAGCAGGTCGGGGGGGGGAAGCACAGATACGCAGTATTTT	CASRSGGGSTDTQYF
few	-	TRBJ2-1	TRBV28	TGTGCCAGCAGTTTAGGGGGATTGGCGGTTATTTACAATGAGCAGTTCTTC	CASSLGGLAVIYNEQFF
-	TRBD1	TRBJ2-1	TRBV7-9	TGTGCCAGCAGGGGGGACAGGGGTAGGTATGAGCAGTTCTTC	CASRGDRGRYEQFF
few	-	TRBJ2-7	TRBV6-2/TRBV6-3	TGTGCCAGCAGATCTCAGGGAATACTCTACGAGCAGTACTTC	CASRSQGILYEQYF
many	TRBD2	TRBJ2-7	TRBV7-2	TGTGCCAGCAGCTTATCGTGGGCGGGGGGATCCTACGAGCAGTACTTC	CASSLSWAGGSYEQYF
-	-	TRBJ1-4	TRBV11-2	TGTGCCAGCAGCCACCTTCTGGATCATGAAAAACTGTTTTTT	CASSHLLDHEKLFF
-	-	TRBJ2-3	TRBV30	TGTGCCTGGAGTGTAATGGGGGGGCAAGATACGCAGTATTTT	CAWSVMGGQDTQYF
many	TRBD1	TRBJ2-2	TRBV19	TGTGCCAGTACCCCAGGACAGGGGAGACTAGCCGGGGAGCTGTTTTTT	CASTPGQGRLAGELFF